This T cell receptor (beta chain) was sequenced in a study of blood T cell repertoires in COVID-19. About the research overall: Researchers got acute and convalescent COVID-19 samples from the United States, Italy and Spain.

Looked up from germline, CDR1 is SGHRS and CDR2 is YFSETQ. V was clipped by 4 bases and J by 3 bases, with 17 bases between them. This CDR3 comprises 15 residues. The authors' processing: Cell counts per sample came from amplifying reference gene primers. Using immunoSEQ multiplex PCR, the repertoire was profiled, and TCRdb retains in-frame clones only, with some absent. Clone size and the V and J calls come from that table; the DNA yielded D and trimming. The table lists about 36,000 clones, 90% of them singletons. The sample consisted of peripheral blood. J is TRBJ2-7 and V is TRBV5-1; D possibly corresponds to TRBD2 (5 bases). The TCR originated in a human donor in a cohort sampled during active COVID-19. This CDR3 is CASSQAATRGYEQYF. CDR3 bases: TGCGCCAGCAGCCAAGCCGCGACCCGGGGCTACGAGCAGTACTTC. The whole variable domain, remainder taken from reference TRBV5-1 and TRBJ2-7, is KAGVTQTPRYLIKTRGQQVTLSCSPISGHRSVSWYQQTPGQGLQFLFEYFSETQRNKGNFPGRFSGRQFSNSRSEMNVSTLELGDSALYLCASSQAATRGYEQYFGPGTRLTVT.